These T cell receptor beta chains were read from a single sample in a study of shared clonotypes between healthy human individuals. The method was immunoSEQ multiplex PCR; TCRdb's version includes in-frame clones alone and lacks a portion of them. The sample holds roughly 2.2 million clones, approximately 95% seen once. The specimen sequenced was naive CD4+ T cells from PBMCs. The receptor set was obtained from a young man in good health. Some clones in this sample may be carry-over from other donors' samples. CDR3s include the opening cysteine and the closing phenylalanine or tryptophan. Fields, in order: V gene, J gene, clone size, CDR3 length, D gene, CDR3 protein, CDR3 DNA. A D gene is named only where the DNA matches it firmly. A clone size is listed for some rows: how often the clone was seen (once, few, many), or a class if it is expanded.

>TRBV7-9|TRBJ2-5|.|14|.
CASSPRGGVETQYF
TGTGCCAGCAGCCCCCGGGGCGGGGTGGAGACCCAGTACTTC
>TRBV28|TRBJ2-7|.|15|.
CASSLLRTASYEQYF
TGTGCCAGCAGTTTACTTAGGACTGCCTCCTACGAGCAGTACTTC
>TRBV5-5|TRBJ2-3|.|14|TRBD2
CASSPRTSPDTQYF
TGTGCCAGCAGCCCCAGGACTAGCCCAGATACGCAGTATTTT
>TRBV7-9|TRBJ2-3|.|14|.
CASSLQSSTDTQYF
TGTGCCAGCAGCTTGCAGAGTAGCACAGATACGCAGTATTTT
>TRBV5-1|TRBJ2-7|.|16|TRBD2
CASSWILAGGTYEQYF
TGCGCCAGCAGCTGGATACTAGCGGGAGGCACCTACGAGCAGTACTTC
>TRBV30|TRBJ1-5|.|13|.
CAWSVLGDQPQHF
TGTGCCTGGAGTGTACTGGGTGATCAGCCCCAGCATTTT
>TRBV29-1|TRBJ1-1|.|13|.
CSVEGLTNTEAFF
TGCAGCGTTGAAGGTCTGACGAACACTGAAGCTTTCTTT
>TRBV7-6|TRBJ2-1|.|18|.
CASSFSVRGPLRPPEQFF
TGTGCCAGCAGCTTTTCCGTTAGGGGCCCCCTACGTCCCCCCGAGCAGTTCTTC
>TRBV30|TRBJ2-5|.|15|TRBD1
CAWKTGTAVKETQYF
TGTGCCTGGAAGACCGGGACAGCTGTTAAAGAGACCCAGTACTTC
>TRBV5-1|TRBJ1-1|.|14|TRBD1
CASSSGTGWTEAFF
TGCGCCAGCAGCTCAGGGACAGGCTGGACTGAAGCTTTCTTT
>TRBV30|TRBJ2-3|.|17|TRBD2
CAWSVSRVSGRADTQYF
TGTGCCTGGAGTGTATCCCGGGTTAGCGGGAGGGCAGATACGCAGTATTTT
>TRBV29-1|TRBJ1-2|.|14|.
CSVDQRPPNYGYTF
TGCAGCGTTGATCAGAGACCCCCTAACTATGGCTACACCTTC
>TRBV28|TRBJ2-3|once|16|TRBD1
CASSLSPGQGTDTQYF
TGTGCCAGCAGTTTATCCCCGGGACAGGGTACAGATACGCAGTATTTT
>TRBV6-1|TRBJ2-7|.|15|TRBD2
CASSDQAGAMNEQYF
TGTGCCAGCAGTGACCAAGCGGGAGCAATGAACGAGCAGTACTTC
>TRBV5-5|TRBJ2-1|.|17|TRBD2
CASSLEVRTSGYNEQFF
TGTGCCAGCAGCTTGGAGGTTAGGACTAGCGGGTACAATGAGCAGTTCTTC
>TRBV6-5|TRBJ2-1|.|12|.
CASRGVRNEQFF
TGTGCCAGCAGAGGGGTGAGGAATGAGCAGTTCTTC
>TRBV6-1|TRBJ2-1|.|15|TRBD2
CASSPVSGTYNEQFF
TGTGCCAGCTCCCCGGTCAGCGGGACTTACAATGAGCAGTTCTTC
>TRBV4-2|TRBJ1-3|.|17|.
CASSQPRGRTSGNTIYF
TGTGCCAGCAGCCAGCCAAGAGGACGGACCTCTGGAAACACCATATATTTT
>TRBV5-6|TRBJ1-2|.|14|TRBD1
CASSIDRALPGGTF
TGTGCCAGCAGCATAGACAGGGCGCTCCCCGGAGGCACCTTC
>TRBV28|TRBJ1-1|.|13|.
CASNRKPYTEAFF
TGTGCCAGCAACCGGAAGCCCTACACTGAAGCTTTCTTT
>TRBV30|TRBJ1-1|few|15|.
CAWSVLVSMNTEAFF
TGTGCCTGGAGTGTACTTGTCAGCATGAACACTGAAGCTTTCTTT
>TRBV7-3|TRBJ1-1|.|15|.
CASSLWVTVNTEAFF
TGTGCCAGCAGCCTATGGGTTACAGTGAACACTGAAGCTTTCTTT
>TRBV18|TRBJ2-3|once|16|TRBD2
CASSQGLAVLTDTQYF
TGTGCCAGCTCACAGGGACTAGCGGTCCTCACAGATACGCAGTATTTT
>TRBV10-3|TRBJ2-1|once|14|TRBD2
CAISVAGGGDEQFF
TGTGCCATCAGTGTGGCGGGAGGAGGAGATGAGCAGTTCTTC
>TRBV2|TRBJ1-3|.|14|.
CASRPATSGNTIYF
TGTGCCAGCAGGCCGGCAACCTCTGGAAACACCATATATTTT
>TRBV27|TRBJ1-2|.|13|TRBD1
CASSPGQYYGYTF
TGTGCCAGCAGCCCGGGACAGTACTATGGCTACACCTTC
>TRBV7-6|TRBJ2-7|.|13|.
CASSLDRAYEQYF
TGTGCCAGCAGCTTAGACAGGGCCTACGAGCAGTACTTC
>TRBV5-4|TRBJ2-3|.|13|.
CASSLAEKDTQYF
TGTGCCAGCAGCTTGGCCGAGAAGGATACGCAGTATTTT
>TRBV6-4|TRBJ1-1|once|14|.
CASSREVSIGEAFF
TGTGCCAGCAGTCGCGAGGTCTCAATCGGTGAAGCTTTCTTT
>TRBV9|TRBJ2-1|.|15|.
CASSVDGGSYNEQFF
TGTGCCAGCAGCGTAGATGGAGGGAGTTACAATGAGCAGTTCTTC
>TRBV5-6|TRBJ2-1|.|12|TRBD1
CASRRTGGEQFF
TGTGCCAGCAGACGGACAGGGGGTGAGCAGTTCTTC
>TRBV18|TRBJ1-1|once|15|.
CASSPQNFELTEAFF
TGTGCCAGCTCACCGCAGAATTTCGAGTTGACTGAAGCTTTCTTT
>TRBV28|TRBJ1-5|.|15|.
CASSSPHRPGQPQHF
TGTGCCAGCAGTTCCCCTCACAGGCCCGGGCAGCCCCAGCATTTT
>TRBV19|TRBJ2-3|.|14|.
CASSIPQGFDTQYF
TGTGCCAGTAGTATCCCCCAGGGGTTTGATACGCAGTATTTT
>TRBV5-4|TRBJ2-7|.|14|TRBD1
CASSPGTVTYEQYF
TGTGCCAGCAGCCCGGGGACAGTAACCTACGAGCAGTACTTC
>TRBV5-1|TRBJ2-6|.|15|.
CASSGHLSGANVLTF
TGCGCCAGCAGCGGACACCTCTCTGGGGCCAACGTCCTGACTTTC
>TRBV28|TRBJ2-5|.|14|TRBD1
CASSLFTGEETQYF
TGTGCCAGCAGTTTATTTACAGGGGAAGAGACCCAGTACTTC
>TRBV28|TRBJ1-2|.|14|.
CASSLADRRVTYTF
TGTGCCAGCAGTTTGGCCGACAGGCGGGTGACATACACCTTC
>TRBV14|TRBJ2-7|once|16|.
CASSLHGASEYYEQYF
TGTGCCAGCAGCCTACATGGGGCTAGCGAATACTACGAGCAGTACTTC
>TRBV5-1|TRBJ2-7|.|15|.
CASSAGLRLIHEQYF
TGCGCCAGCAGCGCAGGACTAAGACTTATCCACGAGCAGTACTTC
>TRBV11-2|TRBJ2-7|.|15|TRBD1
CASSPSSGTGVEQYF
TGTGCCAGCAGCCCGTCCTCCGGGACAGGGGTCGAGCAGTACTTC
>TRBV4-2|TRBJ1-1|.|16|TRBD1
CASSPRQGKKNTEAFF
TGTGCCAGCAGCCCCAGACAGGGAAAGAAGAACACTGAAGCTTTCTTT
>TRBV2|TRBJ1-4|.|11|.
CASILSEKLFF
TGTGCCAGCATTTTGAGTGAAAAACTGTTTTTT
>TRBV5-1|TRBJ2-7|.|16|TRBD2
CASSRVPSGSTYEQYF
TGCGCCAGCAGCCGAGTCCCTAGCGGTTCTACCTACGAGCAGTACTTC
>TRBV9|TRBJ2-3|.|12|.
CASSQTRDTQYF
TGTGCCAGCAGCCAGACCCGAGATACGCAGTATTTT